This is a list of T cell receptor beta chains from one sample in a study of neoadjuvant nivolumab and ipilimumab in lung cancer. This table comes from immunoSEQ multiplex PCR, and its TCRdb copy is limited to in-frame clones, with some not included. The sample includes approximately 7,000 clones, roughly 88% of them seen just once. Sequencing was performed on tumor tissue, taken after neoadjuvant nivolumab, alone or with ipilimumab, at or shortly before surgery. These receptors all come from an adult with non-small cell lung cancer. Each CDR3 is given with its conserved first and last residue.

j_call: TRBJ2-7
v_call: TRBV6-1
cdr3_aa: CASSTRGGYEQYF

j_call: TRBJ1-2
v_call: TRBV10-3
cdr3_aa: CAISEVPDYGYTF

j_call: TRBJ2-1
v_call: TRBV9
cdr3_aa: CASSVGLAGHNEQFF

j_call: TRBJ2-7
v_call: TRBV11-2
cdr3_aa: CASSPRTSGAYEQYF

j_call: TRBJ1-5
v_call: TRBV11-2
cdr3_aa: CASSKEGVQPQHF

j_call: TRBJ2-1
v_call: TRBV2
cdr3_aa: CASSEGYEQFF

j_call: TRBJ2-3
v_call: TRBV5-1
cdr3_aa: CASSLDQGDTQYF

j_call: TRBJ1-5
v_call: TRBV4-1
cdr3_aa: CASSQEASGAGNQPQHF

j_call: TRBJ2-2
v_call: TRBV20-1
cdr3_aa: CSAPLGGELFF

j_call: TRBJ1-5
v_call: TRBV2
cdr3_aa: CASSSGSSNQPQHF

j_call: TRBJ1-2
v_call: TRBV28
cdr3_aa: CASSAFGATGLGYGYTF

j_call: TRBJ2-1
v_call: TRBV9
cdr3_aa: CASSEGAGTGGLPLLYEQFF

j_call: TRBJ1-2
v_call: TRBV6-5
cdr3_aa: CASSYSEGGYTF

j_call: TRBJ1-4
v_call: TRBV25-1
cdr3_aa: CASSKDRGISNEKLFF

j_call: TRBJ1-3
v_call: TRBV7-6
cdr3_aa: CASGPDRGPGNTIYF

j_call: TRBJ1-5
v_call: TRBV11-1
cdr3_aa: CASSYGPGPDQPQHF

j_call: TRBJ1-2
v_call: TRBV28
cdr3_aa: CASRLGSGYGYTF

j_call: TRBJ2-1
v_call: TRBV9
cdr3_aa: CASSVVSGSNEQFF

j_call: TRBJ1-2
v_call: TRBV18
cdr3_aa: CASSPDRVYGYTF

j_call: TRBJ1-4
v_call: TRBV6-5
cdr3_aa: CASSYSPGGVEKLFF

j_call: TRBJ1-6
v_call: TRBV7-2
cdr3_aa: CASSADTNSPLHF

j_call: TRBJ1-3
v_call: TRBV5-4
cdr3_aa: CASSLGGAGGNTIYF

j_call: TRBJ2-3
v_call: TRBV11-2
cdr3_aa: CASSLLTGAPDTQYF

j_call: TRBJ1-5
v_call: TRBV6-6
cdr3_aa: CASRQWGQGGGQPQHF

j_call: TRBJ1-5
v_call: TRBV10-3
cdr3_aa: CAIRGGQGGQPQHF

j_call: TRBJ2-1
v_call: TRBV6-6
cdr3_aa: CASSSATSGPTGGQFF

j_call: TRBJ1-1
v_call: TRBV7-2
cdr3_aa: CASSPSMGGGTEAFF

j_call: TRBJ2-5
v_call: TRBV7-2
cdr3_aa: CASSRAETQYF

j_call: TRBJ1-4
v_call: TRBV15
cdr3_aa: CATSRAPGATNEKLFF

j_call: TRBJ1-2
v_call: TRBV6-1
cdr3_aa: CASSERGGHYGYTF

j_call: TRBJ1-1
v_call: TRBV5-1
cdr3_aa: CASSWAGSTEAFF

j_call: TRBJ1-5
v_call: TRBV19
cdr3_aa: CASSTGLTRGQPQHF

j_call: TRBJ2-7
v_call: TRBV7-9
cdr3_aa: CASSLANGAYEQYF

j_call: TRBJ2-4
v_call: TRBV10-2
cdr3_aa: CASSETGTENIQYF

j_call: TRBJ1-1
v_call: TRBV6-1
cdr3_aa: CASSARPLNTEAFF

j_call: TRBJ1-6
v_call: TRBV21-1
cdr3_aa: CASTFHDESYNSPLHF

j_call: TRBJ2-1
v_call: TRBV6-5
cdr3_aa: CASSFDTLGNEQFF

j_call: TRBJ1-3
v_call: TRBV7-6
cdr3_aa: CASSLSGGSGNTIYF